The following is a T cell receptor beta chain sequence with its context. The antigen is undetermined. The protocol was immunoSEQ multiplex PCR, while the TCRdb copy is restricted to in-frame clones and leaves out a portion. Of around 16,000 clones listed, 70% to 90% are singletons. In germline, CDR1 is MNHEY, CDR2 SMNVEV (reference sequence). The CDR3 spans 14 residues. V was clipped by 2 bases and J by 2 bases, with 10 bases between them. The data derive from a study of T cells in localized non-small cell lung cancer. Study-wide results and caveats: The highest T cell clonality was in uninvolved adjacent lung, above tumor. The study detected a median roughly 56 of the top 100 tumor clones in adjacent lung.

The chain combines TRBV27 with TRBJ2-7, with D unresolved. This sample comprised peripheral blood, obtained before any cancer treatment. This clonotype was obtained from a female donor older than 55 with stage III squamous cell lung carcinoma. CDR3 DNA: TGTGCCAGCAGTTTAAGGAGCTTGCCCTACGAGCAGTACTTC. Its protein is CASSLRSLPYEQYF.